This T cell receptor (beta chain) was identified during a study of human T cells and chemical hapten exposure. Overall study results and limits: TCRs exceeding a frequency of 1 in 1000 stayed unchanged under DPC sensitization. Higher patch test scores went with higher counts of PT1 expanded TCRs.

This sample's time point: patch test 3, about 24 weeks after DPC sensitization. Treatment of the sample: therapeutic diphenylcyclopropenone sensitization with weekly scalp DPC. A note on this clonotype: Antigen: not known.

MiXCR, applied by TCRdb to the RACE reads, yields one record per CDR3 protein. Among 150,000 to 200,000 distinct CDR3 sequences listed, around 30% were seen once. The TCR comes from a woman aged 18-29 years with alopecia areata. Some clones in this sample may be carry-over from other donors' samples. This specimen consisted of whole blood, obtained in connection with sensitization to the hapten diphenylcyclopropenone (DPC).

CDR3 protein: CSAPAGERLNEQFF. The CDR3 region has the DNA TGCAGTGCTCCCGCGGGAGAACGTTTGAATGAGCAGTTCTTC. J is TRBJ2-1 and V is TRBV20-1; TRBD2 matches at 7 bases. Trimming removed 5 bases from V and 7 bases from J; junction bases left unmatched: 11. The CDR3 spans 14 residues. CDR1 is DFQATT, CDR2 SNEGSKA, per germline (reference sequence).